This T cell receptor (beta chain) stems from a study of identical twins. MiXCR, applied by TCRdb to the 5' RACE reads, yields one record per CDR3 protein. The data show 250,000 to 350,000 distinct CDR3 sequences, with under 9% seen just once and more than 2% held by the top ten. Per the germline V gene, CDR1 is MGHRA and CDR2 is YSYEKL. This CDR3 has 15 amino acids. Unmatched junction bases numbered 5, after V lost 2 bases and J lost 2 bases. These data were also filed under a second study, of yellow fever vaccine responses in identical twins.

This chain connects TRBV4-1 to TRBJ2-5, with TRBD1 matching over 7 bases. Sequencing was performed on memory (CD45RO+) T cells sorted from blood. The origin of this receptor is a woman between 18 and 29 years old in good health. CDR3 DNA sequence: TGCGCCAGCAGCCAATTTGGGACAGTGCAAGAGACCCAGTACTTC. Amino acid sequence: CASSQFGTVQETQYF.